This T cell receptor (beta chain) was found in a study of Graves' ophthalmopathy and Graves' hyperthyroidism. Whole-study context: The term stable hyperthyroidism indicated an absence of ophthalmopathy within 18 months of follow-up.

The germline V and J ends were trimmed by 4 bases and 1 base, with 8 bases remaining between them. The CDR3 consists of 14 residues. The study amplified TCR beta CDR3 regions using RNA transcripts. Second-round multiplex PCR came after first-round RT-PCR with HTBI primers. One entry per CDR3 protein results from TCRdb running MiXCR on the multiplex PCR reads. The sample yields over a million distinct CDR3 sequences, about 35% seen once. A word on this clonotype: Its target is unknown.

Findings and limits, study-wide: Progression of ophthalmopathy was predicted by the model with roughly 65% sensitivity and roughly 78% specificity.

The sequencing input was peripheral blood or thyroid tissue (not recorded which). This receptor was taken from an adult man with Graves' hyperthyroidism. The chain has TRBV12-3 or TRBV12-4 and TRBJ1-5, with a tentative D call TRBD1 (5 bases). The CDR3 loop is CASSWGRSNQPQHF. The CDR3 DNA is TGTGCCAGCAGTTGGGGCAGAAGCAATCAGCCCCAGCATTTT.